This TCR beta chain was sequenced during a study of blood T cell repertoires in COVID-19. Per the original data handling: Amplification with reference gene primers provided the estimates of nucleated cell counts. Sequencing used immunoSEQ multiplex PCR; TCRdb keeps in-frame clones, though not all of them. The V and J calls and the clone size are those of that table, but D and trimming were determined from the DNA. This table holds 350,000 to 400,000 clones, about 88% found once. The CDR3 is 14 residues long. Germline values: CDR1 MNHEY, CDR2 SMNVEV (reference sequence). The junction had 7 bases not matched to a gene; V was cut back by 6 bases and J by 2 bases. Self-reported history from a screening survey and questionnaire set each donor's cohort.

The chain carries TRBV27 and TRBJ2-7; TRBD1 matches 7 bases. The receptor was derived from a woman in her late teens or twenties who had recovered from COVID-19. Sequences were obtained from PBMCs or T cells enriched from blood (not recorded which). CDR3 loop: CASSHLDRAYEQYF. The CDR3 DNA reads as TGTGCCAGCAGCCACCTTGACAGGGCCTACGAGCAGTACTTC.